This TCR beta chain originates from a study of blood T cell repertoires in COVID-19. For the study at large: PBMCs, B-cell-depleted T cells, or T cells provided the cDNA or gDNA that made up the material.

The CDR3 runs to 17 residues. Germline assignment: CDR1 GTSNPN and CDR2 SVGIG (reference sequence). The ends lost 3 bases at V and 8 bases at J; junction bases unmatched: 13. Assay: immunoSEQ multiplex PCR; the TCRdb copy retains only in-frame clones and omits some. Of 300,000 to 350,000 clones listed, roughly 87% were seen once; the top ten hold more than 1%. J is TRBJ2-4 and V is TRBV30; 13 nucleotides agree with TRBD2. The sample consisted of PBMCs or T cells enriched from blood (not recorded which). This TCR came from a young woman who had recovered from COVID-19. The CDR3 DNA sequence: TGTGCCTGGAGCTTGGGACTAGCGGGGAGGGGTAGGGACATTCAGTACTTC. This sequence encodes CAWSLGLAGRGRDIQYF.